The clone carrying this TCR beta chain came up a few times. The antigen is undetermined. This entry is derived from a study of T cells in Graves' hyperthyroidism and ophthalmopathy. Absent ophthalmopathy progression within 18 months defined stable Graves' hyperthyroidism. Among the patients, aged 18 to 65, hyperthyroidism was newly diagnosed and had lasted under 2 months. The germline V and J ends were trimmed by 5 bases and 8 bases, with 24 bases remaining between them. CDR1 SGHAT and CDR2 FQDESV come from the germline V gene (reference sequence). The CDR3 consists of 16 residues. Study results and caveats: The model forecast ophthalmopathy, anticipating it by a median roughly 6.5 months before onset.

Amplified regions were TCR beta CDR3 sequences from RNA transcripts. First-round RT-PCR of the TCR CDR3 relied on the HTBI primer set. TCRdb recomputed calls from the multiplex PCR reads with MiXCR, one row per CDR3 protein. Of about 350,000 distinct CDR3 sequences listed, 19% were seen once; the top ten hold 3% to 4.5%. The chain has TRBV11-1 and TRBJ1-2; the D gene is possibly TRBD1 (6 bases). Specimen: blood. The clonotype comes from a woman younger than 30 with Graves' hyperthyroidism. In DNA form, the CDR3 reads TGTGCCAGCAGCGGAGGTCTGGGGGGGCGCATTGAGGGCTACACCTTC. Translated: CASSGGLGGRIEGYTF.